This entry lists 18 T cell receptor beta chains sequenced from one sample in a study of cytomegalovirus exposure and HLA in healthy donors. The PCR made use of 60 Vbeta and 13 Jbeta primers. The assay was immunoSEQ multiplex PCR, and TCRdb's table has in-frame clones only and misses some. The sample has 30,000 to 40,000 clones, approximately 80% seen once; the top ten hold about 3.5%. The sample comprised PBMCs. These receptors came from a woman between 18 and 30 years old in good health and CMV-seronegative.

Remarks on this clone: Germline and junction disagree at one end, which may indicate a read error. The chain combines TRBV4-1 with TRBJ2-2; a possible D gene is TRBD2 (6 bases). CDR1 is MGHRA and CDR2 is YSYEKL in the germline V gene. The CDR3 loop spans 17 amino acids. Here the CDR3 reads CASSPTLEGMNTGELLF. The CDR3 DNA follows: TGCGCCAGCAGCCCGACCCTGGAGGGGATGAACACCGGGGAGCTGCTTTTT.

In DNA form, the CDR3 reads TGTGCCAGCAGCTTATTGGGGACAGGGAATAATGAAAAACTGTTTTTT. Protein: CASSLLGTGNNEKLFF. The J gene is TRBJ1-4, the V gene TRBV7-8; 9 bases line up with TRBD1. This CDR3 is 16 amino acids long. V lost 2 bases, J lost 4 bases, and 5 bases stayed unmatched. Germline values: CDR1 SGHVS, CDR2 FQNEAQ. Variable domain in full (rest from reference TRBV7-8 and TRBJ1-4): GAGVSQSPRYKVAKRGQDVALRCDPISGHVSLFWYQQALGQGPEFLTYFQNEAQLDKSGLPSDRFFAERPEGSVSTLKIQRTQQEDSAVYLCASSLLGTGNNEKLFFGSGTQLSVL.

This clone was recorded once. V is TRBV27 and J is TRBJ1-2; D is unclear. The CDR3 consists of 14 residues. Trimming removed 6 bases from V and 2 bases from J, with 13 bases in between. Germline values: CDR1 MNHEY, CDR2 SMNVEV (reference sequence). CDR3 in DNA: TGTGCCAGCAGGCCCCGAAGGAGAAACTATGGCTACACCTTC. Its protein product is CASRPRRRNYGYTF.

This chain connects TRBV7-2 to TRBJ2-5; a possible D gene is TRBD1 (7 bases). CDR3 length equals 17 residues. The V end lost 5 bases, the J end lost 4 bases, and 23 bases lay between the germline ends. The germline gives CDR1 SGHTA, CDR2 FQGNSA. Here the CDR3 DNA reads TGTGCCAGCAGCGCCCCCAGGGGGGCTAACTCCCTAGAGACCCAGTACTTC. This translates into CASSAPRGANSLETQYF.

V gene TRBV2 combines with J gene TRBJ1-2; D remains unclear. The V end was cut by 4 bases, the J end by 8 bases, with 14 bases between. In germline, CDR1 is SNHLY, CDR2 FYNNEI. The CDR3 covers 13 residues. CDR3 protein: CASSVSPLHGYTF. The CDR3 region has the DNA TGTGCCAGCAGTGTTAGCCCTTTGCACGGCTACACCTTC.

This clone was observed a few times. The V and J genes are TRBV11-1 and TRBJ2-7; TRBD2 aligns across 13 bases. Germline V gene sequence: CDR1 SGHAT, CDR2 FQDESV (reference sequence). Losses at the gene ends were 6 bases for V and 2 bases for J; bases not matched to a gene: 4. The CDR3 covers 15 residues. The CDR3 loop is CASSFGLAGAYEQYF. CDR3 in DNA: TGTGCCAGCAGTTTCGGACTAGCGGGAGCCTACGAGCAGTACTTC.

The rearrangement links TRBV7-2 to TRBJ2-7, with TRBD2 identical over 7 bases. V was pared by 5 bases and J by 2 bases, with 9 bases of the junction left unmatched. Per the germline V gene, CDR1 is SGHTA and CDR2 is FQGNSA. The CDR3 contains 15 residues. CDR3 in DNA: TGTGCCAGCAGCGTTCGGGGAGGGGAAACCTACGAGCAGTACTTC. Encoded protein: CASSVRGGETYEQYF.

CDR3 residues: CASSYSTSSYEQYF. The CDR3 DNA is TGTGCCAGCAGTTACTCGACTAGCTCCTACGAGCAGTACTTC. The V call is TRBV6-5, the J call TRBJ2-7; TRBD2 is a possible D gene (6 bases). The V gene lost 0 bases and the J gene lost 0 bases, with 6 bases spanning the gap. Germline V lookup: CDR1 MNHEY, CDR2 SVGAGI. The CDR3 totals 14 residues.

In nucleotides, the CDR3 is TGTGCCAGCAGCACGGACAGGGCTTTTCTCTCAACTAATGAAAAACTGTTTTTT. Translation: CASSTDRAFLSTNEKLFF. This sequence joins TRBV28 and TRBJ1-4, with 8 bases fitting TRBD1. Trimming took 6 bases from V and 0 from J; bases not matched to a gene: 12. Germline lookup yields CDR1 MDHEN and CDR2 SYDVKM. The CDR3 has 18 residues. Full variable domain (remainder filled in from reference TRBV28 and TRBJ1-4): DVKVTQSSRYLVKRTGEKVFLECVQDMDHENMFWYRQDPGLGLRLIYFSYDVKMKEKGDIPEGYSVSREKKERFSLILESASTNQTSMYLCASSTDRAFLSTNEKLFFGSGTQLSVL.

The chain recombines TRBV7-2 with TRBJ2-5, with a possible D match to TRBD2 (6 bases). V was pared by 0 bases and J by 2 bases, with 10 bases between. The CDR3 has 15 residues. CDR1 is SGHTA, CDR2 FQGNSA, per germline. In nucleotides, the CDR3 is TGTGCCAGCAGCTTAGCTGGGGGGTCACAAGAGACCCAGTACTTC. The encoded protein is CASSLAGGSQETQYF.

This rearrangement joins TRBV2 to TRBJ1-2; maybe TRBD1 (5 bases). The CDR3 totals 14 residues. V dropped 4 bases and J dropped 5 bases, with 14 bases sitting between them. Germline loops: CDR1 SNHLY, CDR2 FYNNEI. The CDR3 coding sequence is TGTGCCAGCAGTGGGCAGGGTATAGGGTATGGCTACACCTTC. As protein: CASSGQGIGYGYTF.

The J gene is TRBJ1-3, the V gene TRBV10-2, with D uncertain. Germline V gene sequence: CDR1 WSHSY, CDR2 SAAADI. CDR3 length: 15 amino acids. Trimming shortened V by 0 bases and J by 4 bases, and 10 bases separated the two germline ends. This CDR3 is CASSESAGYGNTIYF. The CDR3 DNA follows: TGCGCCAGCAGTGAGTCAGCGGGGTACGGAAACACCATATATTTT.

This clone was seen just once. This chain joins TRBV13 and TRBJ2-7, with 10 bases matching TRBD2. The CDR3 has 15 amino acids. The germline V gene has CDR1 PRHDT and CDR2 FYEKMQ (reference sequence). V dropped 0 bases and J dropped 3; count of bases not matched to a gene: 2. The CDR3 region is CASSLGLAGDYEQYF. Here the CDR3 DNA reads TGTGCCAGCAGCTTAGGCCTAGCGGGAGACTACGAGCAGTACTTC. Supplemented by reference TRBV13 and TRBJ2-7, the full variable domain reads AAGVIQSPRHLIKEKRETATLKCYPIPRHDTVYWYQQGPGQDPQFLISFYEKMQSDKGSIPDRFSAQQFSDYHSELNMSSLELGDSALYFCASSLGLAGDYEQYFGPGTRLTVT.

The chain carries TRBV9 and TRBJ2-5; perhaps TRBD2 as D (5 bases). Germline CDR1 is SGDLS and CDR2 is YYNGEE. V was cut by 3 bases and J by 4 bases, with 16 bases left in between. CDR3 size: 15 residues. The DNA for the CDR3 is TGTGCCAGCAGCGAGTTATTGGGGAGAGGAGAGACCCAGTACTTC. This gives the protein CASSELLGRGETQYF.

In its sample, this clone was seen once. The V call is TRBV7-8, the J call TRBJ2-3; D is perhaps TRBD2 (6 bases). This CDR3 contains 16 residues. With 4 bases removed from V and 5 bases from J, the gap between germline ends came to 19 bases. CDR1 is SGHVS and CDR2 is FQNEAQ in the germline V gene. The CDR3 DNA reads TGTGCCAGCAGCTATGCCCCGTCGGGGGAGAAAGATACGCAGTATTTT. Protein sequence: CASSYAPSGEKDTQYF.

CDR3 loop: CASRRDRGGYTF. CDR3 bases: TGTGCCAGCAGGAGGGACAGGGGCGGCTACACCTTC. This rearrangement joins TRBV27 to TRBJ1-2; TRBD1 aligns across 10 bases. The V gene's germline CDR1 is MNHEY and CDR2 SMNVEV (reference sequence). With 6 bases clipped from V and 8 bases from J, the junction kept 3 bases outside the gene matches. The CDR3 is made up of 12 amino acids.

V is TRBV25-1 and J is TRBJ2-2; 10 bases are a match to TRBD2. This CDR3 is built from 16 residues. The germline V gene encodes CDR1 MGHDK and CDR2 SYGVNS. V lost 5 bases, J lost 3 bases, and 6 bases stayed unmatched. The CDR3 DNA reads TGTGCCAGCAGTAAGCGGGAGGGCCGTTACACCGGGGAGCTGTTTTTT. Protein product: CASSKREGRYTGELFF. Complete variable domain (other parts from reference TRBV25-1 and TRBJ2-2): EADIYQTPRYLVIGTGKKITLECSQTMGHDKMYWYQQDPGMELHLIHYSYGVNSTEKGDLSSESTVSRIRTEHFPLTLESARPSHTSQYLCASSKREGRYTGELFFGEGSRLTVL.

This sequence joins TRBV4-2 and TRBJ2-7; 7 bases match TRBD2. The CDR3 extends over 14 amino acids. Per the germline V gene, CDR1 is LGHNA and CDR2 is YNFKEQ. V trimming: 0 bases; J trimming: 5 bases; junction bases outside the gene matches: 4. The CDR3 reads CASSQDSGVNEQYF. The CDR3 DNA sequence: TGTGCCAGCAGCCAAGACAGCGGGGTTAACGAGCAGTACTTC.